One sample yielded the 16 T cell receptor beta chains listed below, sequenced in a study of cytomegalovirus exposure and HLA in healthy donors. PCR was performed using 60 Vbeta and 13 Jbeta primers. Libraries were prepared by immunoSEQ multiplex PCR; TCRdb keeps only in-frame clonotypes and omits some of them. Found here are approximately 98,000 clones, approximately 74% of them singletons; the top ten hold 1.8%. Sequencing was performed on PBMCs. The receptors come from a male donor in good health and CMV-seronegative.

V is TRBV11-2 and J is TRBJ2-7; D is unclear. Germline lookup yields CDR1 SGHAT and CDR2 FQNNGV. The length of the CDR3 is 13 residues. Trimming left V 5 bases short and J 4 bases short, with 12 bases between. The CDR3 here is CASSRTRQYEQYF. In DNA, the CDR3 is TGTGCCAGCAGCCGAACCAGGCAGTACGAGCAGTACTTC.

CDR3 in amino acids: CATSNRGKGNQPQHF. The CDR3 bases are TGTGCCACGTCTAACAGGGGAAAGGGCAATCAGCCCCAGCATTTT. The chain employs TRBV27 and TRBJ1-5; 7 bases are shared with TRBD1. The CDR3 spans 15 residues. Germline values: CDR1 MNHEY, CDR2 SMNVEV (reference sequence). The trim removed 10 bases at V and 2 bases at J, leaving 11 bases unmatched.

CDR3 region: CASSLVAQGHYGYTF. The CDR3 DNA reads TGTGCCAGCAGCTTAGTGGCCCAGGGGCACTATGGCTACACCTTC. The chain joins TRBV7-9 to TRBJ1-2; D may be TRBD1 (6 bases). CDR3 length equals 15 residues. The V gene's germline CDR1 is SEHNR and CDR2 FQNEAQ (reference sequence). V shed 1 base and J shed 3 bases, with 12 bases lying between them.

This clone was recorded a few times. The chain recombines TRBV6-5 with TRBJ1-4; TRBD1 aligns across 7 bases. Germline CDR1 is MNHEY and CDR2 is SVGAGI. The CDR3 has 14 residues. V gave up 8 bases and J gave up 8 bases; unmatched junction bases: 11. The CDR3 here is CASQAGGNKEKLFF. CDR3 coding DNA: TGTGCCAGCCAAGCAGGGGGAAACAAAGAAAAACTGTTTTTT.

The rearrangement links TRBV7-3 to TRBJ2-7; tentative D call: TRBD2 (6 bases). Per germline, CDR1 SGHTA and CDR2 FQGTGA. This CDR3 is 13 amino acids long. The germline V and J ends were trimmed by 3 bases and 3 bases, with 9 bases remaining between them. CDR3 DNA sequence: TGTGCCAGCAGCTTTGGGGGACTCTACGAGCAGTACTTC. This gives the protein CASSFGGLYEQYF.

In this sample, this clone turned up once. This sequence joins TRBV11-3 and TRBJ2-7; 7 bases are shared with TRBD2. The germline CDR1 and CDR2 sequences are SGHNT and YENEEA. The trim removed 3 bases at V and 6 bases at J, leaving 5 bases unmatched. The CDR3 sequence is 13 residues long. The CDR3 protein is CASSLYGEGEQYF. The CDR3 nucleotides read TGTGCCAGCAGCTTGTACGGGGAGGGCGAGCAGTACTTC. The variable domain in full, completed from reference TRBV11-3 and TRBJ2-7, reads EAGVVQSPRYKIIEKKQPVAFWCNPISGHNTLYWYLQNLGQGPELLIRYENEEAVDDSQLPKDRFSAERLKGVDSTLKIQPAELGDSAVYLCASSLYGEGEQYFGPGTRLTVT.

The J gene is TRBJ2-7, the V gene TRBV29-1, with 7 nucleotides matching TRBD1. Germline values: CDR1 SQVTM, CDR2 ANQGSEA. The CDR3 extends over 14 amino acids. V dropped 6 bases and J dropped 2; count of bases not matched to a gene: 10. The CDR3 protein is CSVGLPTGPYEQYF. The CDR3, as DNA: TGCAGCGTAGGCCTACCGACAGGGCCCTACGAGCAGTACTTC.

This chain joins TRBV10-3 and TRBJ1-4; D is undetermined. The CDR3 loop spans 13 amino acids. Germline values: CDR1 ENHRY, CDR2 SYGVKD. The germline V and J ends were trimmed by 3 bases and 4 bases, with 6 bases remaining between them. The CDR3 sequence is CAISERLNEKLFF. The CDR3 DNA is TGTGCCATCAGTGAAAGACTTAATGAAAAACTGTTTTTT.

V gene TRBV4-3 combines with J gene TRBJ2-1, with 7 nucleotides matching TRBD1. Looked up from germline, CDR1 is LGHNA and CDR2 is YSLEER. Germline trimming cut 1 base from V and 1 base from J; bases unmatched to any gene: 1. The CDR3 is 15 residues long. The CDR3 is CASSQGTGSYNEQFF. DNA for the CDR3: TGCGCCAGCAGCCAAGGGACAGGTTCCTACAATGAGCAGTTCTTC.

The chain joins TRBV7-3 to TRBJ2-3, with 7 bases fitting TRBD2. V was pared by 4 bases and J by 8 bases, with 12 bases of the junction left unmatched. This CDR3 spans 15 amino acids. CDR1 and CDR2 (germline): SGHTA, FQGTGA. The CDR3 loop reads CASSSEGLGGGTQYF. Written as DNA, the CDR3 is TGTGCCAGCAGCTCCGAGGGACTTGGCGGGGGTACGCAGTATTTT.

This chain uses TRBV30 with TRBJ2-3; 8 nucleotides align to TRBD2. Trimming cost V 0 bases and J 10 bases; bases outside gene matches: 15. The germline V gene has CDR1 GTSNPN and CDR2 SVGIG (reference sequence). This CDR3 is 16 amino acids long. The CDR3 loop is CAWSVRVGRAGIAQYF. The CDR3 DNA is TGTGCCTGGAGTGTACGGGTCGGGAGGGCCGGGATAGCGCAGTATTTT.

This chain connects TRBV7-9 to TRBJ2-7; possibly TRBD1 for D (6 bases). The CDR3 totals 17 residues. CDR1 and CDR2 (germline): SEHNR, FQNEAQ (reference sequence). V lost 3 bases, J lost 3 bases, and 21 bases lay in between. CDR3: CASSFGIRSFRGYEQYF. CDR3 nucleotides: TGTGCCAGCAGCTTTGGTATTAGGTCGTTCAGGGGCTACGAGCAGTACTTC.

This clone showed up just once. V gene TRBV7-3 combines with J gene TRBJ2-7; 9 bases map to TRBD1. Germline values: CDR1 SGHTA, CDR2 FQGTGA. There are 13 residues in the CDR3. Trimming at V came to 5 bases and at J to 3 bases, leaving 2 bases not matched to a gene. The CDR3 nucleotides are TGTGCCAGCAGCGCGGACAGGGGCTACGAGCAGTACTTC. Its protein is CASSADRGYEQYF. The full variable domain, with the rest looked up from reference TRBV7-3 and TRBJ2-7, is GAGVSQTPSNKVTEKGKYVELRCDPISGHTALYWYRQSLGQGPEFLIYFQGTGAADDSGLPNDRFFAVRPEGSVSTLKIQRTERGDSAVYLCASSADRGYEQYFGPGTRLTVT.

Written as DNA, the CDR3 is TGTGCCAGCAGTGGAAACAGGGTGAACTACCCCTACTTC. Protein sequence: CASSGNRVNYPYF. The chain links TRBV7-2 to TRBJ2-4; tentative D call: TRBD1 (6 bases). The germline V and J ends were trimmed by 6 bases and 16 bases, with 22 bases remaining between them. This CDR3 region has 13 residues. CDR1 is SGHTA, CDR2 FQGNSA, per germline.

This chain uses TRBV5-1 with TRBJ2-1, with 14 bases matching TRBD2. After removal of 3 bases from V and 9 bases from J, the junction contained 11 bases not matched to a gene. The CDR3 is made up of 17 amino acids. Germline CDR1 is SGHRS and CDR2 is YFSETQ. CDR3 in amino acids: CASSWTSGRLGGGEQFF. CDR3 sequence (DNA): TGCGCCAGCAGCTGGACTAGCGGGAGGTTGGGGGGCGGTGAGCAGTTCTTC.

J is TRBJ1-2 and V is TRBV7-6; possible D gene TRBD1, 6 bases. The V and J ends lost 2 bases and 5 bases respectively, with 15 bases between them. This CDR3 contains 15 residues. Germline-derived CDR1 and CDR2 are SGHVS and FNYEAQ. CDR3 DNA: TGTGCCAGCAGCTTATCGGTAACAGGGCCGTATGGCTACACCTTC. Translated: CASSLSVTGPYGYTF.